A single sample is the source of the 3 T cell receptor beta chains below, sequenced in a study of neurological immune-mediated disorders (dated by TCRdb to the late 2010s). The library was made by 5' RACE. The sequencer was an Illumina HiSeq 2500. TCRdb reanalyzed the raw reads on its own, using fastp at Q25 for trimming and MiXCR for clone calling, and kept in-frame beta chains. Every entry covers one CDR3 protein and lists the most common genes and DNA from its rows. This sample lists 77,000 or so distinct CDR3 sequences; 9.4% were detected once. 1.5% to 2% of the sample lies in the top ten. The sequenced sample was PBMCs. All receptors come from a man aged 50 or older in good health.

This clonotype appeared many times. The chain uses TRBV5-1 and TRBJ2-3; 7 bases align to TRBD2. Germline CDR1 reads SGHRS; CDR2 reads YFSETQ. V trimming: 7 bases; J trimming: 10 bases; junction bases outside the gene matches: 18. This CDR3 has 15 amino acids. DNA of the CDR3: TGCGCCAGCCGCCCCGAAGCGGGGTCCCAGAGGGCGCAGTATTTT. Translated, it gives CASRPEAGSQRAQYF.

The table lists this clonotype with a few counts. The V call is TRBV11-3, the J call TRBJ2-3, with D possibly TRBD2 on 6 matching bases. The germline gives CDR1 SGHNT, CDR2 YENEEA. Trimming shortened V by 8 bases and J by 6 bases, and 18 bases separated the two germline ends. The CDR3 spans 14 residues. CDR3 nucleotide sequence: TGTGCCAGCTCCGGGATAGCGGTAACCGATACGCAGTATTTT. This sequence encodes CASSGIAVTDTQYF.

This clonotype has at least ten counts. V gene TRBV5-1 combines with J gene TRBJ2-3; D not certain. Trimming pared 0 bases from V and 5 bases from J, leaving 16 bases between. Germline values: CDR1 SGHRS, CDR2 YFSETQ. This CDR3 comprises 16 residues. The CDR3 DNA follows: TGCGCCAGCAGCTTGGGCGTAGACGGAATTAGAGATACGCAGTATTTT. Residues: CASSLGVDGIRDTQYF. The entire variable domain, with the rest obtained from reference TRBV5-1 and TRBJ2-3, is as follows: KAGVTQTPRYLIKTRGQQVTLSCSPISGHRSVSWYQQTPGQGLQFLFEYFSETQRNKGNFPGRFSGRQFSNSRSEMNVSTLELGDSALYLCASSLGVDGIRDTQYFGPGTRLTVL.